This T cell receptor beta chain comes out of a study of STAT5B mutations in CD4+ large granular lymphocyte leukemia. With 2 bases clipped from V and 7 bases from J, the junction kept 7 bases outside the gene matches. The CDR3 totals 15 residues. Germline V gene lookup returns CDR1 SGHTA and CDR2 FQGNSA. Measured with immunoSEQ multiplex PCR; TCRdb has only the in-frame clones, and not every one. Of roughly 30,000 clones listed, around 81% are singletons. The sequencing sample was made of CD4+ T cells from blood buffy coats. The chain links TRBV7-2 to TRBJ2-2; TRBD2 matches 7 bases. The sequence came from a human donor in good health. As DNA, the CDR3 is TGTGCCAGCAGCTTACGGGCGGGAGCGTTCGGGGAGCTGTTTTTT. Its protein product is CASSLRAGAFGELFF. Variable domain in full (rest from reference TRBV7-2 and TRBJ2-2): GAGVSQSPSNKVTEKGKDVELRCDPISGHTALYWYRQSLGQGLEFLIYFQGNSAPDKSGLPSDRFSAERTGGSVSTLTIQRTQQEDSAVYLCASSLRAGAFGELFFGEGSRLTVL.